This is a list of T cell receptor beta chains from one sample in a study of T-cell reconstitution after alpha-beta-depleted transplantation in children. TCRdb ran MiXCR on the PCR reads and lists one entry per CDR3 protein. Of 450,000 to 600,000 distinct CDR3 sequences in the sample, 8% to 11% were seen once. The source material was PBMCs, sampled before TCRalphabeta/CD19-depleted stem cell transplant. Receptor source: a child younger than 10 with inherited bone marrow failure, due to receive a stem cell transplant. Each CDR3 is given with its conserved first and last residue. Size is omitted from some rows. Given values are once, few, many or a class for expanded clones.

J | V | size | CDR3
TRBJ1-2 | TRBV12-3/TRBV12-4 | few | CASSLMRGADGYTF
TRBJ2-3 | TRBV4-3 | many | CASSQEESSTDTQYF
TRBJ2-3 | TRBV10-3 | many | CAISEGTDTDTQYF
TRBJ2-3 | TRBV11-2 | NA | CASSTLAGGADTQYF
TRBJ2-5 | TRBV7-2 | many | CASSLYLLVRRGDKETQYF
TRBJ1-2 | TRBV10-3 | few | CAISGQGADGYTF
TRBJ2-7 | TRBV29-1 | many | CSVESGSSTWDEQYF
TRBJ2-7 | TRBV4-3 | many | CASSQKTGYEQYF
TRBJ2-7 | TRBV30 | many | CAWRGSVEQYF
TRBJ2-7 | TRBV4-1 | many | CASSQGGQINEQYF
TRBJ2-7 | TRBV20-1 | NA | CSAHQPRDRGSYEQYF
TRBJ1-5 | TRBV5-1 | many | CASPISRDSLNQPQHF
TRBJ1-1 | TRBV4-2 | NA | CASSQEVALNTEAFF
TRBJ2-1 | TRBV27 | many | CASSLYNERNEQFF
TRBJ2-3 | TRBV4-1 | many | CASSAPGITQYF
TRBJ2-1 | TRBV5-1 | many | CASSLKSPGGSYNEQFF
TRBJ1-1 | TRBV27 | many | CASRDRGGTEAFF
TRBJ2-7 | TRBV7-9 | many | CASSPALALYEQYF
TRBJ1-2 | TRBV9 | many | CASTRRQTTNYGYTF
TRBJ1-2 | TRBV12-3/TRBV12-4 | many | CASSWEGGYGYTF
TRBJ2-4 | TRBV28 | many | CASSLYRTSGRWDF
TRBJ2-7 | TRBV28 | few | CASSLSRHEQYF
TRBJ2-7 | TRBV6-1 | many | CASSIAGTYEQYF
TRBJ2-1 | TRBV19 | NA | CASSQIGLPIGEQFF
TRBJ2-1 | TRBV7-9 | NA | CASSPPHNEPFF
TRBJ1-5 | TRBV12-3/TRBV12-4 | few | CASRPPTGYQPQHF
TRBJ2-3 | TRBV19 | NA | CASSPGLAGARHFTDTQYF